This T cell receptor beta chain originates from a study of CD8+ T cells in alopecia areata. The V gene's germline CDR1 is SGHNT and CDR2 YYREEE (reference sequence). The CDR3 length is 15 residues. V was clipped by 1 base and J by 2 bases, with 9 bases between them. Treatment in this sample: oral pan-JAK inhibitor, 5-10 mg twice daily. cDNA prepared by RNA extraction and subsequent reverse transcription served as the template for sequencing. Repertoires were generated with immunoSEQ multiplex PCR, while TCRdb's copy carries only in-frame clones and drops some. Here the sample spans some 120,000 clones, around 53% being singletons. This clone was detected ten times or more. The sample carries other DNA sequences with the same CDR3.

The genes are TRBV5-4 and TRBJ2-2, with D perhaps matching TRBD1 (5 bases). This receptor was taken from a human donor with alopecia areata. Here the sequenced sample was CD8+ T cells sorted from blood, taken at week 24, from a patient treated with tofacitinib. The CDR3 sequence: CASSLKGRNTGELFF. The DNA of the CDR3 is TGTGCCAGCAGCTTGAAGGGGCGTAACACCGGGGAGCTGTTTTTT.